This T cell receptor (beta chain) was found in a study of shared clonotypes between healthy human individuals. General observations from the study: Only a few donors were included, so the genetic and exposure-history diversity represented was limited. Sampling covered blood only; tissue repertoires likely differ. Sequencing of the sorted subsets was shown by rarefaction to be incomplete despite large depth.

This CDR3 comprises 14 residues. From germline, CDR1 is SNHLY and CDR2 FYNNEI. Trimming stripped 6 bases from V and 2 bases from J, with 10 bases between. Comment on this clone: Antigen specificity is unknown.

Splitting of CD4+ cells produced CD45RA+ naive and CD45RA-negative memory subsets. Only in-frame clones appear in the TCRdb table, and some are missing; sequencing was by immunoSEQ multiplex PCR. This table has about 2,500,000 clones, more than 90% appearing once. The sample was naive CD4+ T cells sorted from blood. Documented subset: CD45RA+ positively selected. This receptor was obtained from a man between 18 and 35 years old in good health. The J gene is TRBJ2-2, the V gene TRBV2; D is perhaps TRBD2 (7 bases). Written as DNA, the CDR3 is TGTGCCAGCAGCGGGGGGCCCAACACCGGGGAGCTGTTTTTT. Its translation is CASSGGPNTGELFF.